Each of the 22 T cell receptor beta chains below was sequenced from the same sample in a study of blood T cells in healthy people across ages. Using a J-beta primer mix together with a sample-barcoded 5' primer, a second PCR was run for about 6 to 12 cycles. TCRdb re-derived calls from the 5' RACE reads in MiXCR, one entry per CDR3 protein. Of roughly 800,000 distinct CDR3 sequences listed, more than 20% are singletons. These sequences were also reported in another study, on T cells of mothers and their children.

The sample was blood. The origin of the receptors is a boy younger than 18 in good health.

This clonotype was counted only a few times. The chain uses TRBV5-5 and TRBJ2-5; 8 positions match TRBD1. The DNA end lines up better with TRBJ2-7; the J call may be wrong. The germline CDR1 and CDR2 sequences are SGHKS and YYEKEE (reference sequence). The CDR3 runs 16 residues. The CDR3 bases are TGTGCCAGCAGCTTGGTGGGACAGGCGTATTCCTACGAGCAGTACTTC. It encodes CASSLVGQAYSYEQYF.

The chain recombines TRBV5-5 with TRBJ2-1, with 9 bases that match TRBD2. In germline, CDR1 is SGHKS, CDR2 YYEKEE (reference sequence). CDR3 length equals 15 residues. V lost 7 bases, J lost 9 bases, and 14 bases stayed unmatched. CDR3: CASVPGLAGFIEQFF. In DNA, the CDR3 is TGTGCCAGCGTCCCCGGGCTAGCGGGGTTTATTGAGCAGTTCTTC.

The rearrangement links TRBV28 to TRBJ2-5; 7 bases fit TRBD2. The J call is in doubt because the DNA end fits TRBJ2-1 better. The length of the CDR3 is 13 residues. In germline, CDR1 is MDHEN, CDR2 SYDVKM. CDR3 nucleotide sequence: TGTGCCAGCGGACTGCGGGAGCAGTATGAGCAGTTCTTC. It translates to CASGLREQYEQFF.

In its sample, this clonotype was seen a few times. This chain connects TRBV27 to TRBJ1-4; D is uncertain. Germline values: CDR1 MNHEY, CDR2 SMNVEV (reference sequence). This CDR3 region has 16 residues. V shed 3 bases and J shed 2 bases, with 13 bases lying between them. CDR3 sequence reads: CASSFGWPSTNEKLFF. CDR3 coding DNA: TGTGCCAGCAGTTTCGGGTGGCCCTCCACTAATGAAAAACTGTTTTTT.

There are many counts of this clonotype. The gene calls are TRBV7-9 and TRBJ2-2, with D possibly called TRBD1 or TRBD2 (5 bases each). Trimming left V 3 bases short and J 0 bases short, with 5 bases between. The V gene's germline CDR1 is SEHNR and CDR2 FQNEAQ (reference sequence). The CDR3 is made up of 14 amino acids. The CDR3 bases are TGTGCCAGCAGCTTGGGGGCGAACACCGGGGAGCTGTTTTTT. Amino acids: CASSLGANTGELFF.

DNA for the CDR3: TGCAGCGTTGAGGTCCAGGCCAACACTGAAGCTTTCTTT. Translation: CSVEVQANTEAFF. J is TRBJ1-1 and V is TRBV29-1, with unresolved D. Trimming cost V 3 bases and J 2 bases, with 10 bases left between them. This CDR3 comprises 13 residues. Germline V gene lookup returns CDR1 SQVTM and CDR2 ANQGSEA.

The chain recombines TRBV12-3 or TRBV12-4 with TRBJ1-2, with TRBD1 identical over 7 bases. The CDR3 contains 14 residues. The trim removed 3 bases at V and 4 bases at J, leaving 5 bases unmatched. The CDR3 region is CASSFKGAIYGYTF. DNA for the CDR3: TGTGCCAGCAGTTTCAAGGGGGCTATCTATGGCTACACCTTC.

In its sample, this clonotype was seen a few times. This rearrangement joins TRBV7-2 to TRBJ2-5, with 11 bases lining up with TRBD2. V lost 5 bases and J lost 5; bases outside the gene matches: 7. In germline, CDR1 is SGHTA, CDR2 FQGNSA. The CDR3 sequence is 15 residues long. As DNA, the CDR3 is TGTGCCAGCAGCAACCCACTAGCGGGGGCCGAGACCCAGTACTTC. Translated, it gives CASSNPLAGAETQYF.

V usage is TRBV15 and J usage is TRBJ2-5; D is ambiguous. Near its end, the DNA agrees better with TRBJ2-7, so the J call may be wrong. The CDR3 covers 13 residues. The germline CDR1 and CDR2 sequences are LNHNV and YYDKDF (reference sequence). CDR3 nucleotide sequence: TGTGCCACCAGCGCTCAGGACTCCTACGAGCAGTACTTC. Translated, it gives CATSAQDSYEQYF.

This clonotype came up a few times. A much larger clone sits a single nucleotide away, making a read error possible. The J gene is TRBJ2-1, the V gene TRBV18; D gene ambiguous. CDR3 length: 12 residues. Germline V gene data show CDR1 as KGHSH and CDR2 as LQKENI. CDR3 region: CAGSRVLEFQFF. The CDR3 nucleotides read TGTGCCGGCTCACGGGTGCTAGAATTTCAGTTCTTC.

This clonotype was observed a handful of times. V and J are TRBV4-3 and TRBJ1-1, with D possibly being TRBD1 (5 bases). V was pared by 0 bases and J by 4 bases, with 12 bases between. Germline lookup yields CDR1 LGHNA and CDR2 YSLEER. The CDR3 loop spans 15 amino acids. CDR3 coding DNA: TGCGCCAGCAGCCAAGATCCAGGGATGAGCACTGAAGCTTTCTTT. Protein sequence: CASSQDPGMSTEAFF.

This clonotype appeared many times. The rearrangement joins TRBV7-2 to TRBJ2-5; 10 bases are a match to TRBD2. Germline V CDR1 and CDR2: SGHTA, FQGNSA. V lost 5 bases, J lost 1 base, and 4 bases stayed unmatched. The CDR3 has 15 residues. The DNA of the CDR3 is TGTGCCAGCAGCGGGGCTAGCGGGGGCCAAGAGACCCAGTACTTC. Protein sequence: CASSGASGGQETQYF.

The V call is TRBV20-1, the J call TRBJ2-1, with D possibly TRBD2 on 5 matching bases. The CDR3 spans 13 residues. V lost 0 bases and J lost 7, with 10 bases in between. CDR1 and CDR2 (germline): DFQATT, SNEGSKA (reference sequence). The CDR3 DNA follows: TGCAGTGCTAGAGATGGAAGGAGGAATGAGCAGTTCTTC. Protein: CSARDGRRNEQFF.

This clonotype was picked up a small number of times. The V and J genes are TRBV28 and TRBJ2-5; D uncertain. Matching the DNA end better, TRBJ2-1 makes the J call doubtful. Germline V lookup: CDR1 MDHEN, CDR2 SYDVKM. This CDR3 comprises 12 residues. The DNA for the CDR3 is TGTGCCAGCAGTTTACAAGAGGATGAGCAGTTCTTC. Protein: CASSLQEDEQFF.

The chain uses TRBV12-3 or TRBV12-4 and TRBJ2-1; TRBD2 agrees at 11 bases. The trim removed 5 bases at V and 8 bases at J, leaving 8 bases unmatched. CDR3 length: 15 residues. The CDR3 here is CASSLSGGAIHEQFF. The CDR3 region has the DNA TGTGCCAGCAGTCTTAGCGGGGGGGCCATCCATGAGCAGTTCTTC.

V usage is TRBV9 and J usage is TRBJ2-5; D unclear. With the DNA end fitting TRBJ2-7 better, the J assignment may be wrong. This CDR3 has 16 residues. The germline CDR1 and CDR2 sequences are SGDLS and YYNGEE. In nucleotides, the CDR3 is TGTGCCAGCAGCCCAAGGGCAGTCCAATCGTCCTACGAGCAGTACTTC. This sequence encodes CASSPRAVQSSYEQYF.

The sample holds one count of this clonotype. This CDR3 fails to terminate in the conserved phenylalanine or tryptophan, so it likely reflects a read error. This chain joins TRBV29-1 and TRBJ1-1; D might be TRBD1 (6 bases). V lost 4 bases, J lost 3 bases, and 24 bases lay in between. This CDR3 spans 17 amino acids. From germline, CDR1 is SQVTM and CDR2 ANQGSEA. The CDR3 DNA reads TGCAGCGTTGGACCTCCGGGACGCAGCAGGGGCTACACTGAAGCTTTCTCT. Its protein product is CSVGPPGRSRGYTEAFS.

The rearrangement uses TRBV5-1 and TRBJ2-7, with D perhaps being TRBD1 or TRBD2 (5 bases each). Between the trimmed V and J ends, which lost 0 bases and 0 bases, there was a span of 7 bases. Germline values: CDR1 SGHRS, CDR2 YFSETQ. The CDR3 contains 14 residues. The chain's CDR3 is CASSLDGASYEQYF. CDR3 coding DNA: TGCGCCAGCAGCTTGGACGGGGCCTCCTACGAGCAGTACTTC.

V gene TRBV11-2 combines with J gene TRBJ2-1; tentatively, D is TRBD1 or TRBD2 (5 bases each). Germline loops: CDR1 SGHAT, CDR2 FQNNGV. This CDR3 contains 16 residues. V was trimmed by 5 bases and J by 2 bases, leaving 16 bases between them. CDR3 sequence: CASSPPGPEPYNEQFF. CDR3 in DNA: TGTGCCAGCAGCCCCCCGGGACCCGAGCCCTACAATGAGCAGTTCTTC.

This clonotype has only a few counts. The J gene is TRBJ1-4, the V gene TRBV6-5; no reliable D call. The CDR3 covers 14 residues. Trimming removed 0 bases from V and 4 bases from J, with 6 bases in between. CDR1 is MNHEY, CDR2 SVGAGI, per germline. For the CDR3, the DNA is TGTGCCAGCAGTTACTCCGGGGTTAATGAAAAACTGTTTTTT. Its protein is CASSYSGVNEKLFF.

This chain connects TRBV20-1 to TRBJ2-5; TRBD1 is a possible D gene (5 bases). The DNA end lines up better with TRBJ2-1; the J call may be wrong. The CDR3 covers 12 residues. Germline V gene lookup returns CDR1 DFQATT and CDR2 SNEGSKA (reference sequence). The CDR3 spells CSASSGNGEQFF. CDR3 nucleotides: TGCAGTGCATCGTCAGGGAACGGTGAGCAGTTCTTC.

The gene calls are TRBV27 and TRBJ2-5, with D unclear. Germline lookup yields CDR1 MNHEY and CDR2 SMNVEV (reference sequence). Trimming shortened V by 5 bases and J by 0 bases, and 7 bases separated the two germline ends. This CDR3 comprises 13 residues. The CDR3 reads CASSPVYQETQYF. CDR3 nucleotide sequence: TGTGCCAGCAGTCCCGTGTACCAAGAGACCCAGTACTTC.